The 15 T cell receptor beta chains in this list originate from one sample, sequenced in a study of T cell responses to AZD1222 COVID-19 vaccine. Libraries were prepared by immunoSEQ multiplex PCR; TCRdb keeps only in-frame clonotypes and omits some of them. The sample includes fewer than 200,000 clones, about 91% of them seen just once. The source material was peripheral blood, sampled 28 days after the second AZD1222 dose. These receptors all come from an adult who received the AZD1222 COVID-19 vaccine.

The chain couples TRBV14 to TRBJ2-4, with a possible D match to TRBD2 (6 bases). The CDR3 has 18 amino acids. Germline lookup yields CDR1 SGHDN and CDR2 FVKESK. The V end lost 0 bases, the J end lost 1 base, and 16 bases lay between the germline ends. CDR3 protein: CASSQEWLPGVAKNIQYF. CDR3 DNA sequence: TGTGCCAGCAGCCAAGAATGGCTCCCGGGGGTTGCCAAAAACATTCAGTACTTC.

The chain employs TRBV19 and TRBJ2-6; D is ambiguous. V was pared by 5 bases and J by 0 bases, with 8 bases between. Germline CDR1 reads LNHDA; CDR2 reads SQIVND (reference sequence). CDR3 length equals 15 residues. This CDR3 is CASSASSSGANVLTF. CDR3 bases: TGTGCCAGTAGTGCATCCAGCTCTGGGGCCAACGTCCTGACTTTC.

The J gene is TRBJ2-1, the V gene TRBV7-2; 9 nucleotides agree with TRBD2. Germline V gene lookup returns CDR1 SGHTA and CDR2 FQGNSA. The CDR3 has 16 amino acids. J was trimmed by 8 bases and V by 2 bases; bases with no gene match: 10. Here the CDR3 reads CASSLRDSGGRDEQFF. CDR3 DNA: TGTGCCAGCAGCTTAAGGGATAGCGGGGGCAGGGATGAGCAGTTCTTC.

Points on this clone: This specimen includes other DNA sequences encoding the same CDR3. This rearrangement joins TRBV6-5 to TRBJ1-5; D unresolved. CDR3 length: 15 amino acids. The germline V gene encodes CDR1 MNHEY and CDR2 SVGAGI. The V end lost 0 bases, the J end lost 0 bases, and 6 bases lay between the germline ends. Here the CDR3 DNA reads TGTGCCAGCAGTTACTCGGGGAGTAGCAATCAGCCCCAGCATTTT. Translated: CASSYSGSSNQPQHF.

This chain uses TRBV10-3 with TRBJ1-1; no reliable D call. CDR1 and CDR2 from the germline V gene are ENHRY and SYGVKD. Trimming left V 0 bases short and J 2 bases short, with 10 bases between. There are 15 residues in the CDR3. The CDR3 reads CAISESNGVNTEAFF. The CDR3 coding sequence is TGTGCCATCAGTGAGTCGAACGGGGTTAACACTGAAGCTTTCTTT.

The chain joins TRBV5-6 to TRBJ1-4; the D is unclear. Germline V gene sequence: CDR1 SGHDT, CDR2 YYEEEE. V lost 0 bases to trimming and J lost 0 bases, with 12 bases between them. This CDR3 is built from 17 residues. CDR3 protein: CASSLGNGVATNEKLFF. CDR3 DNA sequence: TGTGCCAGCAGCTTGGGGAACGGGGTTGCAACTAATGAAAAACTGTTTTTT.

The CDR3 DNA follows: TGTGCCAGCAGCCAAGAACCAGCCCGGCAGGGAGGGGAAAAACTGTTTTTT. Translated: CASSQEPARQGGEKLFF. The chain has TRBV4-2 and TRBJ1-4, with D possibly TRBD1 on 5 matching bases. CDR1 is LGHNA and CDR2 is YNFKEQ in the germline V gene. Trimming took off 0 bases at V and 8 bases at J, with 19 bases between the two ends. The CDR3 totals 17 residues.

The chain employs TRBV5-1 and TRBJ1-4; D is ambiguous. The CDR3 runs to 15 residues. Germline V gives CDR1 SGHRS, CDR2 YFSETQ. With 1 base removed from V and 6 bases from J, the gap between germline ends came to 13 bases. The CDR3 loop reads CASSLNGRKDEKLFF. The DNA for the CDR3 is TGCGCCAGCAGCTTGAATGGGAGGAAGGATGAAAAACTGTTTTTT.

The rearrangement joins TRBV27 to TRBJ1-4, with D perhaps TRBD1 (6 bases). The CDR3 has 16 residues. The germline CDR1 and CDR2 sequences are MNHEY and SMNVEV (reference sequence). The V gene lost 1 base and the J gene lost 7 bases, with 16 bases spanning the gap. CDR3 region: CASSLLSGAPVEKLFF. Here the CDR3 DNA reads TGTGCCAGCAGTTTATTATCGGGGGCGCCGGTTGAAAAACTGTTTTTT.

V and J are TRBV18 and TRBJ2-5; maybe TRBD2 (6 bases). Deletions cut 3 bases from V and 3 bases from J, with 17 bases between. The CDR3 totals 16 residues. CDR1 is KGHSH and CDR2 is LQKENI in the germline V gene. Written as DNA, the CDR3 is TGTGCCAGCTCACCGGGCGGAAGCGGAGGGGAAGAGACCCAGTACTTC. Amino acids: CASSPGGSGGEETQYF. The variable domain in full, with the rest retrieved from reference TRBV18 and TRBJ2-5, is NAGVMQNPRHLVRRRGQEARLRCSPMKGHSHVYWYRQLPEEGLKFMVYLQKENIIDESGMPKERFSAEFPKEGPSILRIQQVVRGDSAAYFCASSPGGSGGEETQYFGPGTRLLVL.

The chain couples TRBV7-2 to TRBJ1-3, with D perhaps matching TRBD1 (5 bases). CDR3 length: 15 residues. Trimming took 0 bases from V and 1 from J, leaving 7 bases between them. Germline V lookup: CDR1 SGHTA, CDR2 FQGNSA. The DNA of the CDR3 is TGTGCCAGCAGCTTAGCAGGGGCTTCTGGAAACACCATATATTTT. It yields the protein CASSLAGASGNTIYF.

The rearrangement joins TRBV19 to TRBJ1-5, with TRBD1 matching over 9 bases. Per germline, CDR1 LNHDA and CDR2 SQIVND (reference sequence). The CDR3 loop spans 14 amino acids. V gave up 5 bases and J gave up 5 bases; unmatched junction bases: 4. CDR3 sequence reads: CASSGGQGHQPQHF. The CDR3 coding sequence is TGTGCCAGTAGTGGGGGACAGGGCCATCAGCCCCAGCATTTT.

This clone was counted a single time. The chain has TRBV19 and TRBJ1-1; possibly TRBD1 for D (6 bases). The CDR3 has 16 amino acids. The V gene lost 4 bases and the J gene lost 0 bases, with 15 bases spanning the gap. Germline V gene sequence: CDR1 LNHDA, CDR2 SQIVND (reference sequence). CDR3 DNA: TGTGCCAGTAGTAACGGACAGCAGATCATGAACACTGAAGCTTTCTTT. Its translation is CASSNGQQIMNTEAFF.

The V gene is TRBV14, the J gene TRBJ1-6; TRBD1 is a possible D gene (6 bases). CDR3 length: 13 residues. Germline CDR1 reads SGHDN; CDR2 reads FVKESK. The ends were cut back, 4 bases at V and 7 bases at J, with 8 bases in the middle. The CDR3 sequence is CASSPQGNSPLHF. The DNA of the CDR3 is TGTGCCAGCAGCCCACAGGGAAATTCACCCCTCCACTTT.

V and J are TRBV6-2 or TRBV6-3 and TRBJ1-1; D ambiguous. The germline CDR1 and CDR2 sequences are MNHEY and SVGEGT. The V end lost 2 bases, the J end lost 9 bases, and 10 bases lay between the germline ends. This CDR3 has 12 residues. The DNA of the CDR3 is TGTGCCAGCAGTTACCAAGAGACACAAGCTTTCTTT. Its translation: CASSYQETQAFF.